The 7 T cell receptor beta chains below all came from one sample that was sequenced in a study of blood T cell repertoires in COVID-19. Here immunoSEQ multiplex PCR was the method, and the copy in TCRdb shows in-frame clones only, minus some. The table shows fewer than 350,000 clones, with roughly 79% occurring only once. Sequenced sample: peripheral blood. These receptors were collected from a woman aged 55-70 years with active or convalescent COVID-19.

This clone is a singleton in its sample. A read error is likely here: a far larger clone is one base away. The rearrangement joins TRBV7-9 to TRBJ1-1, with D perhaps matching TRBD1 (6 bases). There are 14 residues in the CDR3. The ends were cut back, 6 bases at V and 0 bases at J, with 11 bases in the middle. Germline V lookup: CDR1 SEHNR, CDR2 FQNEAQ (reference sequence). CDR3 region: CASSIGQLNTEAFF. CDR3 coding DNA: TGTGCCAGCAGTATCGGACAGCTGAACACTGAAGCTTTCTTT. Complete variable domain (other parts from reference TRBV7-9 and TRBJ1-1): DTGVSQNPRHKITKRGQNVTFRCDPISEHNRLYWYRQTLGQGPEFLTYFQNEAQLEKSRLLSDRFSAERPKGSFSTLEIQRTEQGDSAMYLCASSIGQLNTEAFFGQGTRLTVV.

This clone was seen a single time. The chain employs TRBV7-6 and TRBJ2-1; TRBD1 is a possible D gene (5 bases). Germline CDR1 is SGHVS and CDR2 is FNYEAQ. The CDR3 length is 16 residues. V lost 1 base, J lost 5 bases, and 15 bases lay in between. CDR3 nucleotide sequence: TGTGCCAGCAGCTTAGGGCCCAGTTGGACAAACAATGAGCAGTTCTTC. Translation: CASSLGPSWTNNEQFF.

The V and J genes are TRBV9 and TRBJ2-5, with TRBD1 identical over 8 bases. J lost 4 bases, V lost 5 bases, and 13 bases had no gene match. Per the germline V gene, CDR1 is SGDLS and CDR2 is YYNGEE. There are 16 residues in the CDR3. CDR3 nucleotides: TGTGCCAGCAGACTCGTCGGGCAGGGGGCACGAGAGACCCAGTACTTC. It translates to CASRLVGQGARETQYF.

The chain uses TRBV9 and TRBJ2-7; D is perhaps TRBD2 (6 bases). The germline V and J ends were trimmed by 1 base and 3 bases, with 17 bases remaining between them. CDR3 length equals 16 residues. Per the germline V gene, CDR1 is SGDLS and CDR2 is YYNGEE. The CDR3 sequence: CASSVNAGLTVYEQYF. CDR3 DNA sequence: TGTGCCAGCAGCGTAAATGCGGGACTCACGGTCTACGAGCAGTACTTC.

The CDR3 region is CASSRGVDTIYF. CDR3 bases: TGTGCCAGCAGTCGGGGGGTAGACACCATATATTTT. The chain couples TRBV6-5 to TRBJ1-3, with D possibly TRBD1 on 5 matching bases. Germline CDR1 reads MNHEY; CDR2 reads SVGAGI. This CDR3 has 12 amino acids. Trimming removed 5 bases from V and 8 bases from J, with 10 bases in between.

This CDR3 is CASSPRDRGSGTEAFF. The DNA of the CDR3 is TGTGCCAGCAGCCCCCGGGACAGGGGATCGGGCACTGAAGCTTTCTTT. The V gene is TRBV7-9, the J gene TRBJ1-1; TRBD1 aligns across 10 bases. The germline CDR1 and CDR2 sequences are SEHNR and FQNEAQ (reference sequence). The CDR3 runs 16 residues. V was pared by 5 bases and J by 4 bases, with 10 bases of the junction left unmatched.

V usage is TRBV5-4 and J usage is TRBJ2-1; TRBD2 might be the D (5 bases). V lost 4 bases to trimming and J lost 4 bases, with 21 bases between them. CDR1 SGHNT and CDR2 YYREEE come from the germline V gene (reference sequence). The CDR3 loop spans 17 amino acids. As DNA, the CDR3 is TGTGCCAGCAGCCATGGACTCCCCCGACCCCCTTACAATGAGCAGTTCTTC. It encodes CASSHGLPRPPYNEQFF.